Here is one T cell receptor beta chain with its context. This sample is drawn from a study of blood T cell repertoires in COVID-19. Turning to the study itself: COVID-19 samples from acute and convalescent phases originated in the United States, Italy and Spain.

Those enrolled, adults aged roughly 18 to 100 years, came from fewer than 25 US areas. Cohort 3 donors counted as recovered after two negative PCRs, clearance, or resolved symptoms. As processed by the authors: For nucleated cells, counts were estimated from reference gene primer amplification. The data were produced by immunoSEQ multiplex PCR, yet TCRdb's version contains in-frame clones alone and is incomplete. V, J and clone size are those of that table, while D and trimming were read from the DNA. The table has around 250,000 clones, approximately 86% seen once; the top ten hold about 1.5%. The CDR3 runs 15 residues. Between the trimmed V and J ends, which lost 3 bases and 1 base, there was a span of 13 bases. CDR1 and CDR2 from the germline V gene are SGHDT and YYEEEE.

Sequences were obtained from PBMCs or T cells enriched from blood (not recorded which). The V gene is TRBV5-6, the J gene TRBJ1-2; D possibly corresponds to TRBD1 (5 bases). This receptor was obtained from a woman in her forties or fifties who had recovered from COVID-19. CDR3 loop: CASSSPWQGNYGYTF. The CDR3 DNA reads as TGTGCCAGCAGCTCACCCTGGCAGGGTAACTATGGCTACACCTTC.